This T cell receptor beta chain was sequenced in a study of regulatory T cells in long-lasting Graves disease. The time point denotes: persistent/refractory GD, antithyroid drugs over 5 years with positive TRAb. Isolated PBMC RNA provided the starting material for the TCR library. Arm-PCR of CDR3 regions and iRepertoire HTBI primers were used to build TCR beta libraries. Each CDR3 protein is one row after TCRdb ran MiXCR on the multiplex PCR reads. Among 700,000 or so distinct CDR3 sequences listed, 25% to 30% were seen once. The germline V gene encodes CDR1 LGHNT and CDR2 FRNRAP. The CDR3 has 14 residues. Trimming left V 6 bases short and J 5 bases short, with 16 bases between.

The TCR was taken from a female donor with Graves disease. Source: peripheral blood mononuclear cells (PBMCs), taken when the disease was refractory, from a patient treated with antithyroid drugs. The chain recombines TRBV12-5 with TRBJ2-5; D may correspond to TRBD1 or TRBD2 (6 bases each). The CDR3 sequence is CASGQGGRSETQYF. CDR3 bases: TGTGCTAGTGGGCAAGGGGGGAGAAGCGAGACCCAGTACTTC.